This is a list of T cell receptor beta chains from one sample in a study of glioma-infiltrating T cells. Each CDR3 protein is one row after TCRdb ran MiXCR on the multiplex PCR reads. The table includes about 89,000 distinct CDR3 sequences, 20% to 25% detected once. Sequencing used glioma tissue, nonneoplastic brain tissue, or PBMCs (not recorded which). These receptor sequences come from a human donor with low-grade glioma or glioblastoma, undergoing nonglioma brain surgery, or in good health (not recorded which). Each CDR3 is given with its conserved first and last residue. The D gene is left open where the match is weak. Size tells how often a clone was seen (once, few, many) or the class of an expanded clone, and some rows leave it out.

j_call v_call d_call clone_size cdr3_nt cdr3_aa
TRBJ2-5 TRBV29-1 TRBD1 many TGCAGCGTTTCCAAAGACAGGGGGCCGAAAGAGACCCAGTACTTC CSVSKDRGPKETQYF
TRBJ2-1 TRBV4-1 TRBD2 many TGCGCCAGCAGCCCCGTTAGCGGGAGCCGGCGGAATGAGCAGTTCTTC CASSPVSGSRRNEQFF
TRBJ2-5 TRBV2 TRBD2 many TGTGCCAGCACGGGGGGGGGCCGAGAGACCCAGTACTTC CASTGGGRETQYF
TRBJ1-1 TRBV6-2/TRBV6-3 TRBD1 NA TGTGCCAGCATTAAGGGAACAGGGGGCTCTGAAGCTTTCTTT CASIKGTGGSEAFF
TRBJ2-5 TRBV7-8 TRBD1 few TGTGCCAGCAGCCGTACGGGACAGGGAGCCTTGGAGACCCAGTACTTC CASSRTGQGALETQYF
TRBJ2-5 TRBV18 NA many TGTGCCAGCTCACCTCGAGTTGGTACCCAGTACTTC CASSPRVGTQYF
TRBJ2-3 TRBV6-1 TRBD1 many TGTGCCAGCAGACGGACAGGACAATCGACGGATACGCAGTATTTT CASRRTGQSTDTQYF
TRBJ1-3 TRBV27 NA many TGTGCCAGCAGTTTAAGGGCGACAGCGAGCTCTGGAAACACCATATATTTT CASSLRATASSGNTIYF
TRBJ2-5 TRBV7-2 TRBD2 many TGTGCCAGCAGCTTAGTAACGGGGGGTCCTGAGACCCAGTACTTC CASSLVTGGPETQYF
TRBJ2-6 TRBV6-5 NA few TGTGCCAGCAGTTATTCCCGCTCTGGGGCCAACGTCCTGACTTTC CASSYSRSGANVLTF
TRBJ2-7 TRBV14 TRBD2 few TGTGCCAGCAGCCGAGGACTAGGGCACTACGAGCAGTACTTC CASSRGLGHYEQYF
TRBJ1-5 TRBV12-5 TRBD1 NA TGTGCTAGTGGTCCTGACAGGGCCCCACAGCCCCAGCATTTT CASGPDRAPQPQHF
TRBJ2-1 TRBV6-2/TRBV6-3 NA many TGTGCCAGCAGTTACGACCAACCCAATGAGCAGTTCTTC CASSYDQPNEQFF
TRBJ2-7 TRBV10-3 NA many TGTGCCATCAGTGAAACCTACGAGCAGTACTTC CAISETYEQYF
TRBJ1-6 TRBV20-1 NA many TGCAGTGCTAGACCGCAGGGCGCGATACCGTATAATTCACCCCTCCACTTT CSARPQGAIPYNSPLHF
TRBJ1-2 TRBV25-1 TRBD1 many TGTGCCAGCTTACCGGGACAGGGGGCCGTCGGCTACACCTTC CASLPGQGAVGYTF
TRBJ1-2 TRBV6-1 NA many TGTGCCAGCAGTCTCACGGCAGCGGCTATGGAGGGCTACACCTTC CASSLTAAAMEGYTF
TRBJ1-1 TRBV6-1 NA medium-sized TGTGCCAGCAGTTCCGGGACGCGACTGAACACTGAAGCTTTCTTT CASSSGTRLNTEAFF
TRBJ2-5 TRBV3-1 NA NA TGTGCCAGCAGCCAAGAATCCGGGTGGGAAGAGACCCAGTACTTC CASSQESGWEETQYF
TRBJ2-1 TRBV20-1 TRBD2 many TGCAGTGCTAGGAAAGCGGGGGCTGCCTACAATGAGCAGTTCTTC CSARKAGAAYNEQFF
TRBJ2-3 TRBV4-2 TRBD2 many TGTGCCAGCAGCAGGAGCGGGACCGGCACAGATACGCAGTATTTT CASSRSGTGTDTQYF
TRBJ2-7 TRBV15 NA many TGTGCCACCAGCAGAGACAGGGTCAGCTACGAGCAGTACTTC CATSRDRVSYEQYF
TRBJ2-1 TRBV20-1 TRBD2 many TGCAGTGCCCCAAGGACTAGCGGGAGGTACAATGAGCAGTTCTTC CSAPRTSGRYNEQFF
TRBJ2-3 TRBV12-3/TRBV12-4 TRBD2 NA TGTGCCATCGGCACCTTAAGCGGGATCCAGTCAGATACGCAGTATTTT CAIGTLSGIQSDTQYF
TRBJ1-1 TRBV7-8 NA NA TGTGCCAGCAGCTTAGTGGCCGGTTCGGGCACTGAAGCTTTCTTT CASSLVAGSGTEAFF
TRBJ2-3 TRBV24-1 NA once TGTGCCACCAGTGATTTGGATGACAGGGGCGGGGGTCCCCAGTATTTT CATSDLDDRGGGPQYF
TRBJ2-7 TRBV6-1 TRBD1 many TGTGCCAGCAGGACCCCGACAGGGGGCTTCTACGAGCAGTACTTC CASRTPTGGFYEQYF
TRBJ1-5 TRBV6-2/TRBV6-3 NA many TGTGCCAGCAGTTACGGCCACGGGGACCCCCAGCATTTT CASSYGHGDPQHF
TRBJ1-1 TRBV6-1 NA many TGTGCCAGCAGTGAAAGGCACCGCTTTGAAGCTTTCTTT CASSERHRFEAFF
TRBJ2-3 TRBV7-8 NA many TGTGCGACCCGGGCCTTAGTTACTAGCACAGATACGCAGTATTTT CATRALVTSTDTQYF
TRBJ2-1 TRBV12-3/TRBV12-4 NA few TGTGCCAGCAGTTTTTGGTCCAATGAGCAGTTCTTC CASSFWSNEQFF
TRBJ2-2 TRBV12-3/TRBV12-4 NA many TGTGCCAGCAGTTTGCAGGGTTCGAACACCGGGGAGCTGTTTTTT CASSLQGSNTGELFF
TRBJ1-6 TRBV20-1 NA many TGCAGTGCTAGAGACATCCTAGGGGATTCACCCCTCCACTTT CSARDILGDSPLHF
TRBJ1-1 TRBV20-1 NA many TGCAGTGCCACCCGCGAGGGATCGGGCACTGAAGCTTTCTTT CSATREGSGTEAFF
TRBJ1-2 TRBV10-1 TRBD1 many TGCGCCAGCAGCGCCGACAGGGCGCAGGGCTACACCTTC CASSADRAQGYTF
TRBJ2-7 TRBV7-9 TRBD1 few TGTGCCAGCAGCTTGGAGACAGGGCCATCCTACGAGCAGTACTTC CASSLETGPSYEQYF
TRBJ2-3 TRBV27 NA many TGTGCCAGCAGAACCCCGGGCACAGATACGCAGTATTTT CASRTPGTDTQYF
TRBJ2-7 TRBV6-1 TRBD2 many TGTGCCAGCAGTTCCTTAGCGGGGACGGGCGAGCAGTACTTC CASSSLAGTGEQYF
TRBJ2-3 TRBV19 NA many TGTGCCAGTAGTATTGGCTTACCTCCGGATACGCAGTATTTT CASSIGLPPDTQYF
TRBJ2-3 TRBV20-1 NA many TGCAGTGCTCTTCGAGAGGCCAGCACAGATACGCAGTATTTT CSALREASTDTQYF
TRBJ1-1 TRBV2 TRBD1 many TGTGCCAGCAGAGGGGGCAACACTGAAGCTTTCTTT CASRGGNTEAFF
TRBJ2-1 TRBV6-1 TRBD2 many TGTGCCAGCAGTTCCCCGGGGACTAGCGTTTACAATGAGCAGTTCTTC CASSSPGTSVYNEQFF
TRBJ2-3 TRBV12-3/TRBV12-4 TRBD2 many TGTGCCAGCAGTTTCGGCGGGAGTGGAGCAGATACGCAGTATTTT CASSFGGSGADTQYF
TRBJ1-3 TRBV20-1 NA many TGCAGTGCTACCGACCCTGGAAACACCATATATTTT CSATDPGNTIYF
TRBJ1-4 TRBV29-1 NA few TGCAGCGTTGGTTTCCGGAATGAAAAACTGTTTTTT CSVGFRNEKLFF
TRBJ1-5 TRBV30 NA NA TGTGCCTGGAGTGTAGACAGCAATCAGCCCCAGCATTTT CAWSVDSNQPQHF
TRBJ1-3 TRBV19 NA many TGTGCCAGTAGGAGGGATCCTGGAAACACCATATATTTT CASRRDPGNTIYF
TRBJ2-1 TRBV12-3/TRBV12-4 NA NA TGTGCCAGCAGTTTCAGTACCTTAAGCTCCTACAATGAGCAGTTCTTC CASSFSTLSSYNEQFF
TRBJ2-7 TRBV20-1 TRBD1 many TGCAGTGCTAGAGGGGACAGGAAGTTCTACGAGCAGTACTTC CSARGDRKFYEQYF
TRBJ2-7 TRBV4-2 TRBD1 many TGTGCCAGCAGCCAAGATACCCGGACAGGTGGCTACGAGCAGTACTTC CASSQDTRTGGYEQYF
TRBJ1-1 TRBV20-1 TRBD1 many TGCAGTACCGGACAGGGAATGAACACTGAAGCTTTCTTT CSTGQGMNTEAFF
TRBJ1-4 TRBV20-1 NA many TGCAGTGCTAGATACCCGAGAGGCGCGACTAATGAAAAACTGTTTTTT CSARYPRGATNEKLFF
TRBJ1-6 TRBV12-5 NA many TGTGCTAGTGGTTTGTGGGGACCACCCCTCCACTTT CASGLWGPPLHF
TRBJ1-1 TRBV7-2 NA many TGTGCCAGCAGCAATGACAGGATGAACACTGAAGCTTTCTTT CASSNDRMNTEAFF